This T cell receptor beta chain comes out of a study of blood T cell repertoires in COVID-19. Overall study context: The study drew acute and convalescent COVID-19 samples from the United States, Italy and Spain.

The CDR3 runs to 16 residues. With 6 bases clipped from V and 6 bases from J, the junction kept 14 bases outside the gene matches. Germline assignment: CDR1 LNHDA and CDR2 SQIVND (reference sequence). The protocol was immunoSEQ multiplex PCR, while the TCRdb copy is restricted to in-frame clones and leaves out a portion. The data contain some 250,000 clones, roughly 93% of them singletons. The chain has TRBV19 and TRBJ1-5; 7 bases are a match to TRBD1. Source material: PBMCs or T cells enriched from blood (not recorded which). The receptor comes from a woman between 40 and 50 years old with acute COVID-19. In DNA, the CDR3 is TGTGCCAGTAGAGAGAGGAACAGGGGAATCAGTCAGCCCCAGCATTTT. This gives the protein CASRERNRGISQPQHF.